These 11 T cell receptor beta chains were sequenced from one sample in a study of blood T cells in healthy people across ages. A second PCR, run for about 7 to 11 cycles, used a sample-barcoded 5' primer plus a J-beta primer mix. TCRdb analysed the 5' RACE reads with MiXCR anew, one entry per CDR3 protein. This sample has around 1,800,000 distinct CDR3 sequences, with about two fifths found just once. Sequenced: blood. These receptors were obtained from a human donor in good health.

V usage is TRBV5-1 and J usage is TRBJ2-1; 7 nucleotides match TRBD2. V shed 0 bases and J 3 bases; nucleotides not matched to a gene: 6. The germline V gene has CDR1 SGHRS and CDR2 YFSETQ. The CDR3 consists of 16 residues. CDR3 protein: CASSLDLSGNYNEQFF. The CDR3 region has the DNA TGCGCCAGCAGCTTGGATCTGAGCGGGAACTACAATGAGCAGTTCTTC.

This clonotype was counted at least ten times. The chain has TRBV29-1 and TRBJ1-2; the D is unclear. Germline CDR1 is SQVTM and CDR2 is ANQGSEA. The V end was cut by 4 bases, the J end by 6 bases, with 12 bases between. The CDR3 spans 12 residues. This CDR3 reads CSVGEVEDGYTF. CDR3 in DNA: TGCAGCGTTGGGGAGGTGGAGGATGGCTACACCTTC. Complete variable domain (other parts from reference TRBV29-1 and TRBJ1-2): SAVISQKPSRDICQRGTSLTIQCQVDSQVTMMFWYRQQPGQSLTLIATANQGSEATYESGFVIDKFPISRPNLTFSTLTVSNMSPEDSSIYLCSVGEVEDGYTFGSGTRLTVV.

This clonotype was counted a few times. CDR3 sequence reads: CASSTTATQYF. CDR3 DNA sequence: TGTGCCAGCAGCACCACGGCGACCCAGTACTTC. The chain couples TRBV7-8 to TRBJ2-5; no clear D gene. CDR1 SGHVS and CDR2 FQNEAQ come from the germline V gene. This CDR3 spans 11 amino acids. V dropped 5 bases and J dropped 7 bases, with 8 bases sitting between them.

The V gene is TRBV6-6, the J gene TRBJ1-1; 7 nucleotides line up with TRBD1. This CDR3 has 15 amino acids. The V and J ends lost 1 base and 2 bases, in that order; junction bases with no gene match: 4. CDR1 and CDR2 (germline): MNHNY, SVGAGI (reference sequence). The CDR3 region has the DNA TGTGCCAGCAGTTACTATCAGGGGGGAAACACTGAAGCTTTCTTT. This codes for CASSYYQGGNTEAFF.

Points on this clonotype: A much more abundant neighbour one base away suggests this may be a read error. The V call is TRBV4-1, the J call TRBJ2-5; no firm D call. The germline V and J ends were trimmed by 0 bases and 1 base, with 3 bases remaining between them. The germline gives CDR1 MGHRA, CDR2 YSYEKL. The CDR3 length is 13 residues. This CDR3 reads CASSQDAQETQYF. The CDR3 DNA reads as TGCGCCAGCAGCCAAGATGCCCAAGAGACCCAGTACTTC.

The CDR3 spells CASSYSAMGLAEQYF. The CDR3 DNA reads TGTGCCAGCAGTTACTCGGCTATGGGGCTAGCGGAGCAGTACTTC. The chain employs TRBV6-2 or TRBV6-3 and TRBJ2-4, with TRBD2 matching over 7 bases. V was pared by 0 bases and J by 13 bases, with 12 bases of the junction left unmatched. Germline V gene lookup returns CDR1 MNHEY and CDR2 SVGEGT. The CDR3 has 15 amino acids.

Comment on this clonotype: Its ends do not fully match the called genes, so a read error is possible. The CDR3 is CASRLAGGIQETQYF. CDR3 DNA sequence: TGTGCCAGCAGATTAGCGGGGGGCATCCAAGAGACCCAGTACTTC. V gene TRBV12-3 or TRBV12-4 combines with J gene TRBJ2-5, with 10 bases matching TRBD2. The CDR3 totals 15 residues.

A few counts support this clonotype. This chain joins TRBV12-5 and TRBJ2-1; tentative D call: TRBD1 (6 bases). Looked up from germline, CDR1 is LGHNT and CDR2 is FRNRAP. Trimming removed 0 bases at V and 14 bases at J, with 23 bases between. The CDR3 runs to 16 residues. The DNA of the CDR3 is TGTGCTAGTGGTTTGGTCCTAAGTGCCCTAAAACAGGGAGAGTTCTTC. Protein: CASGLVLSALKQGEFF.

V is TRBV12-2 and J is TRBJ2-3; the D call TRBD1 from the table was never checked on the DNA. TRBV12-2 is shown as a pseudogene. This CDR3 contains 18 residues. The CDR3 loop reads CASRTSRGPHYRTDTQYF. CDR3 sequence (DNA): TGTGCAAGTCGCACGTCCAGGGGGCCGCACTATCGCACAGATACGCAGTATTTT.

This clonotype has just a few counts. J is TRBJ2-1 and V is TRBV6-2 or TRBV6-3; D gene unclear. The V gene's germline CDR1 is MNHEY and CDR2 SVGEGT. The V end was cut by 7 bases, the J end by 4 bases, with 14 bases between. The CDR3 has 14 residues. The CDR3 sequence is CASKKWTIYNEQFF. The CDR3 nucleotides read TGTGCCAGCAAAAAATGGACGATATACAATGAGCAGTTCTTC.

There are a few counts of this clonotype. The chain uses TRBV29-1 and TRBJ1-1, with D unclear. V lost 4 bases and J 2 bases, leaving 8 bases between the germline ends. The CDR3 totals 12 residues. Germline loops: CDR1 SQVTM, CDR2 ANQGSEA. CDR3 nucleotide sequence: TGCAGCGTTGCGTGGGCCAACACTGAAGCTTTCTTT. Translating gives CSVAWANTEAFF.